Presented here are 13 T cell receptor beta chains from one specimen sequenced in a study of T cell responses to AZD1222 COVID-19 vaccine. Using immunoSEQ multiplex PCR, the repertoire was profiled, and TCRdb retains in-frame clones only, with some absent. Among about 160,000 clones, about 95% were seen once, and the ten largest hold roughly 1.2%. This material consisted of peripheral blood, taken on day 0 of AZD1222 vaccination. The receptors come from an adult in good health.

The V and J genes are TRBV5-6 and TRBJ2-1, with D perhaps TRBD2 (6 bases). V lost 0 bases to trimming and J lost 7 bases, with 11 bases between them. CDR1 and CDR2 (germline): SGHDT, YYEEEE. The CDR3 is 14 amino acids. This CDR3 is CASSLVRAGNEQFF. Written as DNA, the CDR3 is TGTGCCAGCAGCTTGGTACGGGCGGGGAATGAGCAGTTCTTC. Combining the CDR3 with reference TRBV5-6 and TRBJ2-1 gives the whole variable domain DAGVTQSPTHLIKTRGQQVTLRCSPKSGHDTVSWYQQALGQGPQFIFQYYEEEERQRGNFPDRFSGHQFPNYSSELNVNALLLGDSALYLCASSLVRAGNEQFFGPGTRLTVL.

CDR3 DNA: TGTGCCAGCAGCTTCGTGGGAACCGGGGAGCTGTTTTTT. Amino acids: CASSFVGTGELFF. The chain is built from TRBV7-9 and TRBJ2-2; D gene uncertain. Trimming pared 3 bases from V and 5 bases from J, leaving 7 bases between. The length of the CDR3 is 13 residues. Germline values: CDR1 SEHNR, CDR2 FQNEAQ (reference sequence).

The V call is TRBV3-1 (or the pseudogene TRBV3-2), the J call TRBJ2-5; D gene uncertain. The CDR3 is 15 residues long. Per the germline V gene, CDR1 is LGHDT and CDR2 is YNNKEL (reference sequence). V was pared by 0 bases and J by 5 bases, with 13 bases between. The CDR3: CASSQDVTFSETQYF. CDR3 nucleotide sequence: TGTGCCAGCAGCCAAGATGTGACCTTTTCGGAGACCCAGTACTTC.

The genes are TRBV10-3 and TRBJ1-1, with a tentative D call TRBD1 (5 bases). The CDR3 extends over 16 amino acids. Trimming took 6 bases from V and 0 from J, leaving 17 bases between them. Germline V CDR1 and CDR2: ENHRY, SYGVKD. The CDR3, as DNA: TGTGCCATCAGGCTGGGTGTGGGGGTAATGAACACTGAAGCTTTCTTT. Translating gives CAIRLGVGVMNTEAFF.

The CDR3 region is CASSPFDGGDQPQHF. The CDR3 DNA follows: TGTGCCAGCTCACCATTTGATGGGGGGGATCAGCCCCAGCATTTT. This rearrangement joins TRBV18 to TRBJ1-5, with D maybe TRBD1 (5 bases). V lost 2 bases, J lost 5 bases, and 13 bases lay in between. CDR3 length: 15 residues. Germline values: CDR1 KGHSH, CDR2 LQKENI.

The chain combines TRBV30 with TRBJ1-2; a possible D gene is TRBD1 (5 bases). In germline, CDR1 is GTSNPN, CDR2 SVGIG (reference sequence). Trimming pared 0 bases from V and 4 bases from J, leaving 9 bases between. The length of the CDR3 is 13 residues. For the CDR3, the DNA is TGTGCCTGGAGTGTGGGGGAGGGCTATGGCTACACCTTC. As protein: CAWSVGEGYGYTF.

The gene calls are TRBV11-1 and TRBJ2-3, with 11 bases that match TRBD2. Trimming removed 7 bases from V and 5 bases from J; junction bases left unmatched: 5. This CDR3 is 14 amino acids long. Per germline, CDR1 SGHAT and CDR2 FQDESV (reference sequence). DNA of the CDR3: TGTGCCAGCAAGACTAGCGGGATTCAAGATACGCAGTATTTT. Protein sequence: CASKTSGIQDTQYF. Variable domain in full (rest from reference TRBV11-1 and TRBJ2-3): EAEVAQSPRYKITEKSQAVAFWCDPISGHATLYWYRQILGQGPELLVQFQDESVVDDSQLPKDRFSAERLKGVDSTLKIQPAELGDSAMYLCASKTSGIQDTQYFGPGTRLTVL.

The genes are TRBV7-9 and TRBJ1-1; D possibly corresponds to TRBD1 (5 bases). The CDR3 covers 15 residues. V lost 0 bases and J 1 base, leaving 9 bases between the germline ends. CDR1 and CDR2 (germline): SEHNR, FQNEAQ (reference sequence). The CDR3 spells CASSLAGTRNTEAFF. In nucleotides, the CDR3 is TGTGCCAGCAGCTTAGCCGGGACGCGGAACACTGAAGCTTTCTTT.

The rearrangement uses TRBV11-2 and TRBJ2-1, with no clear D. Trimming cost V 0 bases and J 0 bases, with 12 bases left between them. The germline V gene encodes CDR1 SGHAT and CDR2 FQNNGV. There are 17 residues in the CDR3. CDR3 DNA: TGTGCCAGCAGCTTAGACGTCGGCGCCAGCTCCTACAATGAGCAGTTCTTC. As protein: CASSLDVGASSYNEQFF. Variable domain in full (rest from reference TRBV11-2 and TRBJ2-1): EAGVAQSPRYKIIEKRQSVAFWCNPISGHATLYWYQQILGQGPKLLIQFQNNGVVDDSQLPKDRFSAERLKGVDSTLKIQPAKLEDSAVYLCASSLDVGASSYNEQFFGPGTRLTVL.

V gene TRBV6-5 combines with J gene TRBJ1-2; TRBD1 agrees at 11 bases. CDR3 size: 14 residues. Unmatched junction bases numbered 5, after V lost 5 bases and J lost 6 bases. Germline values: CDR1 MNHEY, CDR2 SVGAGI. DNA of the CDR3: TGTGCCAGCAGTATCCGGGACAGGGGGGATGGCTACACCTTC. Translation gives CASSIRDRGDGYTF.

This clone was picked up one time. The chain employs TRBV5-4 and TRBJ2-3; perhaps D is TRBD1 or TRBD2 (7 bases each). Trimming took 7 bases from V and 4 from J, leaving 13 bases between them. CDR1 and CDR2 (germline): SGHNT, YYREEE (reference sequence). The CDR3 runs to 13 residues. The CDR3: CASGQGGADTQYF. The DNA of the CDR3 is TGTGCCAGCGGGCAGGGGGGGGCAGATACGCAGTATTTT.

CDR3: CASTKGAAGYVTGANVLTF. The CDR3 DNA reads as TGTGCCAGCACCAAAGGTGCGGCAGGGTATGTGACTGGGGCCAACGTCCTGACTTTC. This sequence joins TRBV3-1 (or the pseudogene TRBV3-2) and TRBJ2-6; D perhaps matches TRBD1 (5 bases). The V and J ends lost 7 bases and 2 bases respectively, with 24 bases between them. There are 19 residues in the CDR3. Germline CDR1 LGHDT, CDR2 YNNKEL (reference sequence).

The chain links TRBV2 to TRBJ1-2, with D unresolved. Trimming stripped 5 bases from V and 8 bases from J, with 21 bases between. Germline assignment: CDR1 SNHLY and CDR2 FYNNEI. The length of the CDR3 is 15 residues. Here the CDR3 reads CASSPSVMGSRGYTF. CDR3 nucleotide sequence: TGTGCCAGCAGTCCCTCGGTGATGGGTTCGAGGGGCTACACCTTC.